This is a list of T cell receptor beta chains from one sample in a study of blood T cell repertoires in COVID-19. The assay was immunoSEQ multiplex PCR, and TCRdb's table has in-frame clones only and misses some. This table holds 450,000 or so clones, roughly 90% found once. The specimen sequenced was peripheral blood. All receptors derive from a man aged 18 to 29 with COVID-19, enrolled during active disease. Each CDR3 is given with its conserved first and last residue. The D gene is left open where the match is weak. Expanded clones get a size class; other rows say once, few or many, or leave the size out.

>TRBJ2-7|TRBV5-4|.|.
CASSLSGRDYEQYF
TGTGCCAGCAGCTTGTCCGGCAGGGATTACGAGCAGTACTTC
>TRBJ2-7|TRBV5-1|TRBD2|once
CASSSRTSGRFYEQYF
TGCGCCAGCAGCTCCAGGACTAGCGGGAGATTCTACGAGCAGTACTTC
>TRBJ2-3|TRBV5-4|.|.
CASRRDNTDTQYF
TGTGCCAGCAGGCGGGATAACACAGATACGCAGTATTTT
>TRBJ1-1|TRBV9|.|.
CASSLRPMGEAFF
TGTGCCAGCAGCTTGCGGCCGATGGGTGAAGCTTTCTTT
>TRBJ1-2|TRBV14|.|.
CASSPLRTENYGYTF
TGTGCCAGCAGCCCACTGCGGACAGAAAACTATGGCTACACCTTC
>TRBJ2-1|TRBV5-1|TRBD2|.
CASSSGGPYNEQFF
TGCGCCAGCAGCTCGGGAGGCCCCTACAATGAGCAGTTCTTC
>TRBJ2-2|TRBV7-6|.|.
CASSLAQQGSNTGELFF
TGTGCCAGCAGCTTAGCGCAACAGGGCTCGAACACCGGGGAGCTGTTTTTT
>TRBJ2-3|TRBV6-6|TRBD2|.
CASSRSGRVADTQYF
TGTGCCAGCAGCAGGAGCGGGAGGGTAGCAGATACGCAGTATTTT
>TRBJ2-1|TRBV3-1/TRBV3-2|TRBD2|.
CASSPAGWTSRYNEQFF
TGTGCCAGCAGCCCCGCAGGTTGGACTAGCCGGTACAATGAGCAGTTCTTC
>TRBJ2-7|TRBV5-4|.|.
CASSGGTGEQYF
TGTGCCAGCAGCGGGGGGACGGGCGAGCAGTACTTC
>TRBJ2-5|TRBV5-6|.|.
CASSLTRYETQYF
TGTGCCAGCAGCTTGACTAGGTACGAGACCCAGTACTTC
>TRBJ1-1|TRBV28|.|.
CASSLLNRIEAFF
TGTGCCAGCAGTCTCTTAAACAGGATTGAAGCTTTCTTT
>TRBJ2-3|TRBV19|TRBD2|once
CASSIKGLPTDTQYF
TGTGCCAGTAGTATAAAGGGACTACCCACAGATACGCAGTATTTT
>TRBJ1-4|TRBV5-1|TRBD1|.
CASSNRDRGLGATNEKLFF
TGCGCCAGCAGCAACCGGGACAGGGGGCTTGGGGCAACTAATGAAAAACTGTTTTTT
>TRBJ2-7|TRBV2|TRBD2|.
CASSLQLSGGPSRYEQYF
TGTGCCAGCAGTCTGCAACTAAGCGGGGGGCCGTCTAGGTACGAGCAGTACTTC
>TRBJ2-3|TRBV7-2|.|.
CASSLSSVGTDTQYF
TGTGCCAGCAGCTTATCTTCGGTAGGCACAGATACGCAGTATTTT
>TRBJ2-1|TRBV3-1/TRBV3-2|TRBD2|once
CASSQIQRTRSYNEQFF
TGTGCCAGCAGCCAAATTCAAAGGACTAGATCCTACAATGAGCAGTTCTTC
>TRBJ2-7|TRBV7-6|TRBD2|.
CASSLRTGPGLAGVGEQYF
TGTGCCAGCAGCTTAAGGACGGGACCGGGACTAGCGGGAGTCGGGGAGCAGTACTTC
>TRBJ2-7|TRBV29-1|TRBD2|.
CSVAGLAGGSEQYF
TGCAGCGTCGCAGGACTAGCGGGAGGCTCCGAGCAGTACTTC
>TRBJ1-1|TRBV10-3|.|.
CAASAGDTEAFF
TGTGCCGCTTCTGCAGGGGACACTGAAGCTTTCTTT
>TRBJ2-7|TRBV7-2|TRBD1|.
CASSLTGQGSYEQYF
TGTGCCAGCAGCTTAACGGGACAGGGGTCCTACGAGCAGTACTTC
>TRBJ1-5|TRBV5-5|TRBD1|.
CASSFYRGQPQHF
TGTGCCAGCAGCTTTTACAGGGGACAGCCCCAGCATTTT
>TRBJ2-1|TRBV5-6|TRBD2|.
CASSLDLLAGYNEQFF
TGTGCCAGCAGCTTGGATCTACTAGCGGGGTACAATGAGCAGTTCTTC
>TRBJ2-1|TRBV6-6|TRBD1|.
CASSYTGQGQFF
TGTGCCAGCAGTTACACGGGACAGGGGCAGTTCTTC
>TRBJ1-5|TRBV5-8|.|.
CASSLWQNSNQPQHF
TGTGCCAGCAGCTTGTGGCAGAATAGCAATCAGCCCCAGCATTTT
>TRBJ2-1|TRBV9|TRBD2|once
CASSAAPLRENYNEQFF
TGTGCCAGCAGCGCGGCTCCTTTGCGGGAGAATTACAATGAGCAGTTCTTC
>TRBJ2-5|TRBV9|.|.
CASSVRGETQYF
TGTGCCAGCAGCGTTAGAGGGGAGACCCAGTACTTC
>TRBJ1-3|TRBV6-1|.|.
CASSELSSGNTIYF
TGTGCCAGCAGTGAACTCTCCTCTGGAAACACCATATATTTT
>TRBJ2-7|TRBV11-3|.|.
CASSLTKEHEQYF
TGTGCCAGCAGCTTAACAAAGGAGCACGAGCAGTACTTC
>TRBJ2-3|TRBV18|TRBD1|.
CASSPRRDRGLFPGTDTQYF
TGTGCCAGCTCACCACGTCGGGACAGGGGGCTCTTCCCGGGCACAGATACGCAGTATTTT
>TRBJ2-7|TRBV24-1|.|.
CATSAAYEQYF
TGTGCCACCAGTGCCGCCTACGAGCAGTACTTC